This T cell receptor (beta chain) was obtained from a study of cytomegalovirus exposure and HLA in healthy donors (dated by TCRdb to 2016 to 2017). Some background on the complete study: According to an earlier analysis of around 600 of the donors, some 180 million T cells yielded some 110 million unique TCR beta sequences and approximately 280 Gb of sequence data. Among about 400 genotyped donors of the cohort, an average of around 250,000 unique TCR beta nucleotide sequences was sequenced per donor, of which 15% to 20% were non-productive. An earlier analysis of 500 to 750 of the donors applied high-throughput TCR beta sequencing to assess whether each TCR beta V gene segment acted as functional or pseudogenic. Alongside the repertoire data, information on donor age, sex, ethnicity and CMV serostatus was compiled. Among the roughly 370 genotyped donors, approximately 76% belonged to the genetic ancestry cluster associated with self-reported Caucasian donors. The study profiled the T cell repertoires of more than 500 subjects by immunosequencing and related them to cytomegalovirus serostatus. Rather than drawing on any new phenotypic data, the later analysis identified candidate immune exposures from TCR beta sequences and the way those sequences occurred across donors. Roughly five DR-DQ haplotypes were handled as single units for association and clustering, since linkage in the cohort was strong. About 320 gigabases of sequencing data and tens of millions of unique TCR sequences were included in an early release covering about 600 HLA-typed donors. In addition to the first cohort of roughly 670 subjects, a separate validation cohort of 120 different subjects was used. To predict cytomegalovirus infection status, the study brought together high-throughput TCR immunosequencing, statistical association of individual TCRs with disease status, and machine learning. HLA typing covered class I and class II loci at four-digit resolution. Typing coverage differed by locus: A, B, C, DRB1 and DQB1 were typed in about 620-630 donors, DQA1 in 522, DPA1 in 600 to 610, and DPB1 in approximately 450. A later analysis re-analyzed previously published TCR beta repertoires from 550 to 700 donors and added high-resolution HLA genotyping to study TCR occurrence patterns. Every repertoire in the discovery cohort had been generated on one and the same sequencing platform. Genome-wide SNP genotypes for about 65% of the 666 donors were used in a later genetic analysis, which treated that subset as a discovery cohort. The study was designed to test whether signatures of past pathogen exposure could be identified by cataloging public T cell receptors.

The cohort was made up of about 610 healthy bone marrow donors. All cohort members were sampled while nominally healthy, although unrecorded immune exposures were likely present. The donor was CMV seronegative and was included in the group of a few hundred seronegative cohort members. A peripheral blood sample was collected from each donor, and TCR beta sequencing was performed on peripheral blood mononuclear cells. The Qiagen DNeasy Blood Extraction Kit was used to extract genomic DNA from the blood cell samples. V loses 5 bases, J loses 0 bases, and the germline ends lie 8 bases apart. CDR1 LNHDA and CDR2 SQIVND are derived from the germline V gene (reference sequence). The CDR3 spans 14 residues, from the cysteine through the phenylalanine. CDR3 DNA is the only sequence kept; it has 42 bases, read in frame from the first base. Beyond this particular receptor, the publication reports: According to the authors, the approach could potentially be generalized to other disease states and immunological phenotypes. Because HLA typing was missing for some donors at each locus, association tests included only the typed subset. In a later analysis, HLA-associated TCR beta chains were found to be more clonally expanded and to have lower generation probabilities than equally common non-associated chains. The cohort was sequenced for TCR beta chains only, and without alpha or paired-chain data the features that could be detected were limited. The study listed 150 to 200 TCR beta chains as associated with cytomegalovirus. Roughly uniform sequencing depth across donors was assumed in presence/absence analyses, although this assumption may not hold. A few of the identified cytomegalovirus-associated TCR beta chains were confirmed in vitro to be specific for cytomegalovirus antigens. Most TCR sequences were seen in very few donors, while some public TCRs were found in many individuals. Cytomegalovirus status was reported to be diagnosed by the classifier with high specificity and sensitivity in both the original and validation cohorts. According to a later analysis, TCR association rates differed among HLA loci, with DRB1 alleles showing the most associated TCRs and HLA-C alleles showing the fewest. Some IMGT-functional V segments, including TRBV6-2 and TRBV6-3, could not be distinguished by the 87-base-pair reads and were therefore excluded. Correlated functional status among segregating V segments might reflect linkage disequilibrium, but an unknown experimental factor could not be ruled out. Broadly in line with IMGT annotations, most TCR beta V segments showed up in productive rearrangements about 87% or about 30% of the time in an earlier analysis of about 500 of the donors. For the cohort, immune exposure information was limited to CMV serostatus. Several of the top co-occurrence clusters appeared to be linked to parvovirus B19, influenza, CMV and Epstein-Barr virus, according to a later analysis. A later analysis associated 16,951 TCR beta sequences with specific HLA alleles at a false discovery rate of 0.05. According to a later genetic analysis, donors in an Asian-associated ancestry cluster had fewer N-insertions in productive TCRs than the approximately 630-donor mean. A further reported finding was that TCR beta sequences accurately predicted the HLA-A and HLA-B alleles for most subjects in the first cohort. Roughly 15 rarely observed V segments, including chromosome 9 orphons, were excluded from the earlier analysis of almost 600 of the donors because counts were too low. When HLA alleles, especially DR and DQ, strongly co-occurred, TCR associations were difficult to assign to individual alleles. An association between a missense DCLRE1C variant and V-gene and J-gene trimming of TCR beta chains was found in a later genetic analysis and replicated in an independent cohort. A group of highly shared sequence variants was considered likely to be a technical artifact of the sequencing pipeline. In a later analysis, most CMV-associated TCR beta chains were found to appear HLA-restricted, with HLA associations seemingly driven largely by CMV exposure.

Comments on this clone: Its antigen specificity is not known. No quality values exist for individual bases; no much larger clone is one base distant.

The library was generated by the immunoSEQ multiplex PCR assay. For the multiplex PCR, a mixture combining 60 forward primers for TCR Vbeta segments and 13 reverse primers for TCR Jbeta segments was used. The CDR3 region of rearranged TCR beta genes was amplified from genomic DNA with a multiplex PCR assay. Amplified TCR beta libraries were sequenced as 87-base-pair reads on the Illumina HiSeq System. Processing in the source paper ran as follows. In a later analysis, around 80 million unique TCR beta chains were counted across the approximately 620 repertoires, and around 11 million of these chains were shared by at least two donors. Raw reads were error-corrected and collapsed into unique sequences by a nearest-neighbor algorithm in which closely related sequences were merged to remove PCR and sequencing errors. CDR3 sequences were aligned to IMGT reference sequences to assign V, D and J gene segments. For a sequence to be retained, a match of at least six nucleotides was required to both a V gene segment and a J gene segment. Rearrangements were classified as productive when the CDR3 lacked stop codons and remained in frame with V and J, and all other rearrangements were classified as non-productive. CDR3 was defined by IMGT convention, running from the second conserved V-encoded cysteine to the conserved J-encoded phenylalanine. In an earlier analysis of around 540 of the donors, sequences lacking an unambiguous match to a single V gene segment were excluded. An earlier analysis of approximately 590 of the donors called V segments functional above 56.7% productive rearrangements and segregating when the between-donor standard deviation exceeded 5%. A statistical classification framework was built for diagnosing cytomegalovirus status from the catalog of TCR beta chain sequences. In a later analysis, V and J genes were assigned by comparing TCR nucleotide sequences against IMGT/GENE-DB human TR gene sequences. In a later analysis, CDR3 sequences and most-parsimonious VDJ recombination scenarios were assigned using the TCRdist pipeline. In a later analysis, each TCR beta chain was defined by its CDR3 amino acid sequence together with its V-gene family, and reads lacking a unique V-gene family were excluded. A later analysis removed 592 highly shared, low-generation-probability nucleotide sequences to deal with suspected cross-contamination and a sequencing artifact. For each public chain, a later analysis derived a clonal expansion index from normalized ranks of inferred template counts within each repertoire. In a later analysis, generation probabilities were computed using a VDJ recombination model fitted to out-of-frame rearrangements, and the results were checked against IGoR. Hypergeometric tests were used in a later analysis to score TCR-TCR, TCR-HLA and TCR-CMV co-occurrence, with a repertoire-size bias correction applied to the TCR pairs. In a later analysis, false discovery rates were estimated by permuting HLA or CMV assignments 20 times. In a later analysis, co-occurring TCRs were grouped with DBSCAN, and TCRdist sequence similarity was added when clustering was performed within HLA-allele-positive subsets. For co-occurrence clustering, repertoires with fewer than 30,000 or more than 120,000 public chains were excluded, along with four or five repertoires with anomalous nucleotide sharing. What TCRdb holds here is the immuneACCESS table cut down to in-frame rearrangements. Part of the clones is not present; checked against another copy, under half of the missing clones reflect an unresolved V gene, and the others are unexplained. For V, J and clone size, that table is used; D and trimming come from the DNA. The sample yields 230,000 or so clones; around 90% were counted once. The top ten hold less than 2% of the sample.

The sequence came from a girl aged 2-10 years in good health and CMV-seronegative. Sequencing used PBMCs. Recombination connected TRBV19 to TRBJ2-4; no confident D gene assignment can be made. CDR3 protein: CASSDSIAKNIQYF. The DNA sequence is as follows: TGTGCCAGTAGTGACTCCATAGCCAAAAACATTCAGTACTTC.